Given below is one TCR beta chain in context. The antigen remains unidentified. Unique molecular identifiers tagged the TCR beta cDNA libraries. TCRdb used MiXCR to reprocess the PCR reads, holding one entry per CDR3 protein. The table has a few hundred thousand distinct CDR3 sequences, roughly 40% seen once. These data are taken from a study of post-analysis software for immune sequencing data. Findings of the study overall: Elevated frequency relative to controls characterized several TRBV segments in patients, TRBV5-6, TRBV5-1 and TRBV20-1 among them.

V lost 2 bases, J lost 7 bases, and 14 bases lay in between. The CDR3 consists of 15 residues. Source material: blood. The TCR sequence derives from a girl aged 2-10 years with multiple sclerosis. The J gene is TRBJ1-4, the V gene TRBV12-3 or TRBV12-4; TRBD1 is a possible D gene (5 bases). CDR3 bases: TGTGCCAGCAGTTTATATTCAGGGAGCGGTGAAAAACTGTTTTTT. Amino acid sequence: CASSLYSGSGEKLFF.